The 17 T cell receptor beta chains below all came from one sample that was sequenced in a study of control samples from healthy donors and cancer patients. TCRdb's copy holds only in-frame clones and misses some; the assay was immunoSEQ multiplex PCR. The repertoire holds about 160,000 clones, with about 90% as singletons. Input material: blood. The source is a woman aged 25 to 39 in good health.

The rearrangement uses TRBV6-4 and TRBJ2-1; 8 bases are a match to TRBD2. The CDR3 has 15 amino acids. From germline, CDR1 is MRHNA and CDR2 SNTAGT. J was trimmed by 3 bases and V by 3 bases; bases with no gene match: 4. CDR3 DNA: TGTGCCAGCAGTGATACAGCGGGAGACTACAATGAGCAGTTCTTC. Protein sequence: CASSDTAGDYNEQFF.

The genes are TRBV15 and TRBJ1-5, with 7 bases fitting TRBD1. V lost 1 base, J lost 1 base, and 13 bases stayed unmatched. Per the germline V gene, CDR1 is LNHNV and CDR2 is YYDKDF (reference sequence). The CDR3 consists of 19 residues. CDR3 DNA: TGTGCCACCAGCAGAGGGGTCTCGGGAAGGGGGCAAAGCAATCAGCCCCAGCATTTT. It translates to CATSRGVSGRGQSNQPQHF.

This clone was picked up one time. In nucleotides, the CDR3 is TGTGCCAGTACTGCTGGTGGAAATGAGCAGTTCTTC. As protein: CASTAGGNEQFF. V usage is TRBV19 and J usage is TRBJ2-1; D remains ambiguous. The germline V and J ends were trimmed by 7 bases and 7 bases, with 11 bases remaining between them. CDR3 size: 12 residues. CDR1 LNHDA and CDR2 SQIVND come from the germline V gene (reference sequence).

The chain carries TRBV24-1 and TRBJ1-5; unclear D gene. V lost 5 bases and J 9 bases, leaving 13 bases between the germline ends. The CDR3 length is 13 residues. Germline V CDR1 and CDR2: KGHDR, SFDVKD. CDR3 amino acids: CATSAREFGPQHF. CDR3 bases: TGTGCCACCAGTGCCCGGGAATTTGGGCCCCAGCATTTT.

This rearrangement joins TRBV28 to TRBJ1-5; 9 bases are shared with TRBD1. V gave up 3 bases and J gave up 2 bases; unmatched junction bases: 8. Germline CDR1 is MDHEN and CDR2 is SYDVKM. CDR3 size: 17 residues. CDR3 amino acids: CASSLGQGIIGNQPQHF. For the CDR3, the DNA is TGTGCCAGCAGTTTGGGACAGGGAATTATAGGCAATCAGCCCCAGCATTTT.

The CDR3 coding sequence is TGTGCCAGCCCCGCACCAAATGAGCAGTTCTTC. This encodes CASPAPNEQFF. This rearrangement joins TRBV27 to TRBJ2-1; unclear D gene. From germline, CDR1 is MNHEY and CDR2 SMNVEV (reference sequence). The CDR3 runs 11 residues. V lost 8 bases to trimming and J lost 7 bases, with 9 bases between them.

This chain connects TRBV18 to TRBJ1-1; D remains unclear. Looked up from germline, CDR1 is KGHSH and CDR2 is LQKENI. This CDR3 is built from 16 residues. V shed 0 bases and J shed 0 bases, with 11 bases lying between them. The CDR3 reads CASSPPTAKLNTEAFF. The CDR3, as DNA: TGTGCCAGCTCACCACCGACGGCCAAGTTGAACACTGAAGCTTTCTTT.

The chain has TRBV24-1 and TRBJ2-7, with 7 bases fitting TRBD2. V shed 2 bases, J shed 4 bases, and the junction held 4 bases outside the gene matches. The CDR3 consists of 14 residues. CDR1 and CDR2 (germline): KGHDR, SFDVKD. CDR3 loop: CATSDSGRGYEQYF. The CDR3 DNA sequence: TGTGCCACCAGTGATTCAGGGAGGGGATACGAGCAGTACTTC.

The chain recombines TRBV6-5 with TRBJ1-4; weak D call: TRBD1 (5 bases). The CDR3 is made up of 15 amino acids. V lost 0 bases and J 1 base, leaving 6 bases between the germline ends. CDR1 is MNHEY, CDR2 SVGAGI, per germline. CDR3: CASSYSRGTNEKLFF. The CDR3 DNA follows: TGTGCCAGCAGTTACTCAAGGGGAACTAATGAAAAACTGTTTTTT.

The V gene is TRBV12-3 or TRBV12-4, the J gene TRBJ2-7; the D gene could be TRBD1 or TRBD2 (6 bases each). The CDR3 sequence is 13 residues long. V lost 2 bases and J lost 6, with 11 bases in between. The CDR3 coding sequence is TGTGCCAGCAGTTTAATCGGGGGCGGCGAGCAGTACTTC. Translating it yields CASSLIGGGEQYF.

The rearrangement links TRBV19 to TRBJ1-5, with D possibly being TRBD1 (6 bases). Trimming shortened V by 3 bases and J by 4 bases, and 13 bases separated the two germline ends. Germline values: CDR1 LNHDA, CDR2 SQIVND (reference sequence). This CDR3 contains 15 residues. The CDR3 DNA reads as TGTGCCAGTAGTATTTTCGGGGGCGGGAATCAGCCCCAGCATTTT. It codes for CASSIFGGGNQPQHF.

The chain joins TRBV7-3 to TRBJ2-2, with 14 bases that match TRBD2. CDR3 size: 16 residues. Losses at the gene ends were 3 bases for V and 6 bases for J; bases not matched to a gene: 3. Germline lookup yields CDR1 SGHTA and CDR2 FQGTGA. DNA for the CDR3: TGTGCCAGCAGCTTGACTAGCGGGAGGGATCCCGGGGAGCTGTTTTTT. Translating gives CASSLTSGRDPGELFF.

The chain employs TRBV4-1 and TRBJ1-2; the D gene is possibly TRBD1 (5 bases). The germline V gene has CDR1 MGHRA and CDR2 YSYEKL. The CDR3 runs to 17 residues. The germline V and J ends were trimmed by 0 bases and 0 bases, with 14 bases remaining between them. The DNA of the CDR3 is TGCGCCAGCAGCCAAGATGGGGAGGGGACCGCTAACTATGGCTACACCTTC. Residues: CASSQDGEGTANYGYTF.

The V gene is TRBV9, the J gene TRBJ2-1; D is tentatively TRBD1 or TRBD2 (6 bases each). The germline V gene has CDR1 SGDLS and CDR2 YYNGEE. V lost 6 bases, J lost 8 bases, and 18 bases lay in between. The CDR3 length is 14 residues. The CDR3 spells CASTRRGGLDEQFF. CDR3 DNA sequence: TGTGCCAGCACACGGCGAGGGGGGTTGGATGAGCAGTTCTTC. The variable domain in full, completed from reference TRBV9 and TRBJ2-1, reads DSGVTQTPKHLITATGQRVTLRCSPRSGDLSVYWYQQSLDQGLQFLIQYYNGEERAKGNILERFSAQQFPDLHSELNLSSLELGDSALYFCASTRRGGLDEQFFGPGTRLTVL.

The V gene is TRBV4-3, the J gene TRBJ2-5; TRBD2 matches 7 bases. Germline-derived CDR1 and CDR2 are LGHNA and YSLEER. The CDR3 covers 14 residues. The V and J ends lost 0 bases and 7 bases, in that order; junction bases with no gene match: 5. The CDR3 reads CASSQDGGSTTQYF. The CDR3 DNA is TGCGCCAGCAGCCAAGATGGCGGGAGTACGACCCAGTACTTC.

This clone appeared once. This chain connects TRBV28 to TRBJ1-2, with 12 bases identical to TRBD1. V gave up 2 bases and J gave up 4 bases; unmatched junction bases: 2. Per the germline V gene, CDR1 is MDHEN and CDR2 is SYDVKM. The CDR3 consists of 15 residues. CDR3 sequence reads: CASSLGTGGLYGYTF. The CDR3 region has the DNA TGTGCCAGCAGTTTAGGGACAGGGGGCCTCTATGGCTACACCTTC.

This chain joins TRBV27 and TRBJ1-2, with D perhaps TRBD1 (6 bases). Trimming took off 3 bases at V and 7 bases at J, with 12 bases between the two ends. Germline V gene sequence: CDR1 MNHEY, CDR2 SMNVEV (reference sequence). This CDR3 is built from 13 residues. The CDR3 here is CASSLRGARGYTF. The CDR3 coding sequence is TGTGCCAGCAGTTTGCGGGGGGCGCGTGGCTACACCTTC.